This TCR beta chain derives from a study of T cells after yellow fever vaccination. At the level of the study: Any fraction with a low cell number was prepared using SMART-Seq v4 Ultra Low Input. Study-level findings and limits: The booster response re-showed most primary clones: 95% to 96% CD4, approximately 90% CD8. Compared with primary, the secondary response was weaker and peaked at day 5, not 15.

By 5'RACE template switching, TCR cDNA was produced, with a universal primer site and UMIs added in the process. TCRdb re-called the 5' RACE reads through MiXCR, storing one row per CDR3 protein. The table shows a few hundred thousand distinct CDR3 sequences, with roughly 3.5% occurring only once. In this sample, this clonotype turned up many times. What it binds is unknown. CDR1 and CDR2 from the germline V gene are MGHRA and YSYEKL. Trimming shortened V by 0 bases and J by 1 base, and 9 bases separated the two germline ends. The CDR3 extends over 15 amino acids. The sequence was obtained from a man aged 18 to 30 who received the YFV17D yellow fever vaccine. The sample consisted of PBMCs, taken 15 days after the yellow fever booster vaccination. V is TRBV4-1 and J is TRBJ1-1, with D maybe TRBD1 (5 bases). The CDR3 reads CASSQEEGPNTEAFF. DNA of the CDR3: TGCGCCAGCAGCCAAGAGGAGGGGCCGAACACTGAAGCTTTCTTT.